One T cell receptor (beta chain) is described in this entry. Germline V gene data show CDR1 as SGHRS and CDR2 as YFSETQ. CDR3 length: 14 amino acids. With 0 bases removed from V and 2 bases from J, the gap between germline ends came to 8 bases. This record comes from a study of OX40 agonist ivuxolimab in advanced cancers. Sequencing used immunoSEQ multiplex PCR; TCRdb keeps in-frame clones, though not all of them. This sample yields over 50,000 clones, of which approximately 77% are seen a single time; more than 0.4% belongs to the top ten. The material was CD4+ or CD8+ T cells sorted from blood, obtained in a trial of the OX40 agonist ivuxolimab. V and J are TRBV5-1 and TRBJ2-5; no reliable D call. The TCR was taken from an adult with an advanced solid tumor such as melanoma, head and neck, liver or kidney cancer. The CDR3 reads CASSLDGKQETQYF. In DNA form, the CDR3 reads TGCGCCAGCAGCTTGGACGGAAAGCAAGAGACCCAGTACTTC.